The 24 T cell receptor beta chains below all came from one sample that was sequenced in a study of cytomegalovirus exposure and HLA in healthy donors. Researchers ran the PCR with 60 Vbeta and 13 Jbeta primers. TCRdb keeps only in-frame clones here, not all; method: immunoSEQ multiplex PCR. The table lists approximately 190,000 clones, approximately 11% of them singletons. The sample consisted of PBMCs. The source is a man aged 50 or older in good health and CMV-seropositive.

In its sample, this clone was seen a few times. This rearrangement joins TRBV19 to TRBJ2-4, with a tentative D call TRBD2 (5 bases). The CDR3 consists of 16 residues. Germline loops: CDR1 LNHDA, CDR2 SQIVND (reference sequence). Trimming cost V 4 bases and J 3 bases, with 16 bases left between them. The DNA of the CDR3 is TGTGCCAGTAGTAGCCCGTCGACACGGGGCAAAAACATTCAGTACTTC. Amino acids: CASSSPSTRGKNIQYF.

The genes are TRBV19 and TRBJ1-6; 12 bases match TRBD1. Per the germline V gene, CDR1 is LNHDA and CDR2 is SQIVND (reference sequence). Trimming took 7 bases from V and 7 from J; bases not matched to a gene: 8. The CDR3 is 16 amino acids. This chain's CDR3 is CASIGTGGMMNSPLHF. The CDR3 nucleotides are TGTGCCAGTATTGGGACAGGGGGCATGATGAATTCACCCCTCCACTTT.

There are a few counts of this clone. Since the CDR3 does not end with the conserved phenylalanine or tryptophan, this likely comes from a read error. The limits of the CDR3 on the DNA are not certain, so only TCRdb's listed CDR3 is given. The chain recombines TRBV5-4 with TRBJ1-4; TRBD1, the D gene given by the table, was not confirmed from the DNA. CDR1 SGHNT and CDR2 YYREEE come from the germline V gene (reference sequence). Counting both end residues, the CDR3 totals 15 amino acids. CDR3 region: CASSTRPGQGIQVSV.

The V and J genes are TRBV11-2 and TRBJ2-5; 7 positions agree with TRBD2. Germline trimming cut 5 bases from V and 5 bases from J; bases unmatched to any gene: 14. There are 16 residues in the CDR3. In germline, CDR1 is SGHAT, CDR2 FQNNGV. CDR3 nucleotides: TGTGCCAGCAGCCTCTGGCCCTCCCTGGGGGGGGAGACCCAGTACTTC. Protein sequence: CASSLWPSLGGETQYF. The full variable domain, with the rest looked up from reference TRBV11-2 and TRBJ2-5, is EAGVAQSPRYKIIEKRQSVAFWCNPISGHATLYWYQQILGQGPKLLIQFQNNGVVDDSQLPKDRFSAERLKGVDSTLKIQPAKLEDSAVYLCASSLWPSLGGETQYFGPGTRLLVL.

The chain employs TRBV29-1 and TRBJ2-1; 15 positions agree with TRBD2. With V trimmed by 4 bases and J by 8 bases, 18 bases remained unmatched. Germline loops: CDR1 SQVTM, CDR2 ANQGSEA. This CDR3 comprises 19 residues. The DNA of the CDR3 is TGCAGCGTTGCTAGGACTAGCGGGGGGGCTTACAAAGGAATCGATGAGCAGTTCTTC. Translated: CSVARTSGGAYKGIDEQFF.

This clone occurred a few times. The rearrangement joins TRBV5-1 to TRBJ2-2, with TRBD2 matching over 7 bases. CDR1 and CDR2 (germline): SGHRS, YFSETQ. The CDR3 is made up of 15 amino acids. After removal of 4 bases from V and 7 bases from J, the junction contained 10 bases not matched to a gene. The CDR3 region has the DNA TGCGCCAGCAGCCTAGGATGGGCTAGCGGCGGGGAGCTGTTTTTT. Amino acids: CASSLGWASGGELFF.

The gene calls are TRBV4-2 and TRBJ2-7, with D possibly TRBD2 on 6 matching bases. From germline, CDR1 is LGHNA and CDR2 YNFKEQ. The V end lost 0 bases, the J end lost 4 bases, and 13 bases lay between the germline ends. There are 15 residues in the CDR3. The DNA for the CDR3 is TGTGCCAGCAGCCAAGATATCGGAGGGTGGTACGAGCAGTACTTC. This sequence encodes CASSQDIGGWYEQYF.

This clone was observed a handful of times. V usage is TRBV28 and J usage is TRBJ2-7, with D maybe TRBD1 (6 bases). Deletions cut 10 bases from V and 5 bases from J, with 12 bases between. The V gene's germline CDR1 is MDHEN and CDR2 SYDVKM. The CDR3 consists of 11 residues. The CDR3 here is CATHRVHEQYF. The CDR3 nucleotides are TGTGCCACCCACAGGGTACACGAGCAGTACTTC.

CDR3 nucleotide sequence: TGTGCCAGCAGCTTTGCAGGGGGGAACAATCAGCCCCAGCATTTT. Protein product: CASSFAGGNNQPQHF. The chain recombines TRBV7-2 with TRBJ1-5; TRBD1 matches 7 bases. CDR1 is SGHTA and CDR2 is FQGNSA in the germline V gene. The junction had 5 bases not matched to a gene; V was cut back by 3 bases and J by 3 bases. This CDR3 is built from 15 residues.

The gene calls are TRBV18 and TRBJ1-1, with 7 bases fitting TRBD1. Germline trimming cut 3 bases from V and 3 bases from J; bases unmatched to any gene: 4. This CDR3 has 14 residues. Germline assignment: CDR1 KGHSH and CDR2 LQKENI. The CDR3 nucleotides are TGTGCCAGCTCACCCAATACAGGGGACACTGAAGCTTTCTTT. The encoded protein is CASSPNTGDTEAFF.

This clone has a handful of counts. Written as DNA, the CDR3 is TGTGCCACGGGTGTTCCTCCGTACGAGCAGTACTTC. It translates to CATGVPPYEQYF. The V and J genes are TRBV19 and TRBJ2-7; D is ambiguous. Germline V lookup: CDR1 LNHDA, CDR2 SQIVND (reference sequence). The V end was cut by 10 bases, the J end by 4 bases, with 14 bases between. This CDR3 spans 12 amino acids. The full variable domain, its missing parts supplied by reference TRBV19 and TRBJ2-7, is DGGITQSPKYLFRKEGQNVTLSCEQNLNHDAMYWYRQDPGQGLRLIYYSQIVNDFQKGDIAEGYSVSREKKESFPLTVTSAQKNPTAFYLCATGVPPYEQYFGPGTRLTVT.

This rearrangement joins TRBV29-1 to TRBJ1-1; D is uncertain. Germline values: CDR1 SQVTM, CDR2 ANQGSEA. This CDR3 is 14 amino acids long. V shed 1 base and J shed 1 base, with 10 bases lying between them. The CDR3, as DNA: TGCAGCGTTGAAGGAGGTCGGGGGAACACTGAAGCTTTCTTT. Its protein product is CSVEGGRGNTEAFF.

This clone was seen a handful of times. The chain employs TRBV11-3 and TRBJ2-5; tentative D call: TRBD1 (6 bases). Per germline, CDR1 SGHNT and CDR2 YENEEA. Trimming removed 5 bases at V and 5 bases at J, with 21 bases between. The CDR3 covers 16 residues. CDR3 in amino acids: CASSLGVQGQRETQYF. CDR3 in DNA: TGTGCCAGCAGCCTGGGGGTACAGGGTCAAAGGGAGACCCAGTACTTC.

This clone was detected a few times. The gene calls are TRBV27 and TRBJ1-1, with 8 bases matching TRBD1. Germline assignment: CDR1 MNHEY and CDR2 SMNVEV (reference sequence). V was clipped by 2 bases and J by 1 base; unmatched bases: 9. The CDR3 extends over 17 amino acids. The CDR3 DNA reads as TGTGCCAGCAGTTTAGGACAGGGTTACCACGCGAACACTGAAGCTTTCTTT. It codes for CASSLGQGYHANTEAFF.

This clone was seen a handful of times. J is TRBJ2-3 and V is TRBV4-1; 13 bases line up with TRBD2. The CDR3 contains 17 residues. Germline CDR1 is MGHRA and CDR2 is YSYEKL. V was pared by 1 base and J by 5 bases, with 6 bases of the junction left unmatched. The CDR3 DNA reads as TGCGCCAGCAGCCAAGCCGGGACTAGCGGGGTCCAAGATACGCAGTATTTT. Protein sequence: CASSQAGTSGVQDTQYF.

The chain employs TRBV5-1 and TRBJ2-3; D unclear. The CDR3 covers 12 residues. Trimming stripped 3 bases from V and 7 bases from J, with 9 bases between. Germline V gene sequence: CDR1 SGHRS, CDR2 YFSETQ. The CDR3: CASSSEKHTQYF. The CDR3 nucleotides read TGCGCCAGCAGCTCGGAGAAACATACGCAGTATTTT.

The chain has TRBV25-1 and TRBJ1-4; 9 bases agree with TRBD1. V lost 3 bases, J lost 6 bases, and 5 bases stayed unmatched. The length of the CDR3 is 15 residues. CDR1 MGHDK and CDR2 SYGVNS come from the germline V gene. The CDR3 DNA reads as TGTGCCAGCAGTGATAGGGACAGGGAGGATGAAAAACTGTTTTTT. Amino acids: CASSDRDREDEKLFF. The full variable domain, with the rest looked up from reference TRBV25-1 and TRBJ1-4, is EADIYQTPRYLVIGTGKKITLECSQTMGHDKMYWYQQDPGMELHLIHYSYGVNSTEKGDLSSESTVSRIRTEHFPLTLESARPSHTSQYLCASSDRDREDEKLFFGSGTQLSVL.

CDR3 coding DNA: TGCGCCAGCAGCCAAGGGAGCGGGGGGGGAATGGAGCAGTTCTTC. This gives the protein CASSQGSGGGMEQFF. The chain carries TRBV4-1 and TRBJ2-1, with 10 bases fitting TRBD2. The ends lost 1 base at V and 10 bases at J; junction bases unmatched: 7. Germline V gene sequence: CDR1 MGHRA, CDR2 YSYEKL. The length of the CDR3 is 15 residues.

This chain links TRBV11-2 with TRBJ2-7, with D possibly TRBD1 on 5 matching bases. The V end was cut by 1 base, the J end by 2 bases, with 12 bases between. This CDR3 has 15 amino acids. Germline assignment: CDR1 SGHAT and CDR2 FQNNGV. CDR3 in DNA: TGTGCCAGCAGCTTAGCTCAGGGATCAACCTACGAGCAGTACTTC. This gives the protein CASSLAQGSTYEQYF.

This clone has more than one count but fewer than ten. The rearrangement joins TRBV10-3 to TRBJ1-4, with D possibly matching TRBD1 (5 bases). CDR1 is ENHRY, CDR2 SYGVKD, per germline. V lost 0 bases to trimming and J lost 2 bases, with 7 bases between them. CDR3 length: 15 residues. The CDR3 spells CAISESAGTNEKLFF. The DNA of the CDR3 is TGTGCCATCAGTGAGTCTGCAGGGACTAATGAAAAACTGTTTTTT.

This clone was detected only a few times. The chain links TRBV2 to TRBJ1-5; a possible D gene is TRBD1 (6 bases). This CDR3 is 15 amino acids long. Germline V CDR1 and CDR2: SNHLY, FYNNEI. Trimming left V 6 bases short and J 1 base short, with 13 bases between. The CDR3 nucleotides are TGTGCCAGCAGGGCAGGGGTTCTGAGCAATCAGCCCCAGCATTTT. Translating gives CASRAGVLSNQPQHF.

The chain carries TRBV2 and TRBJ1-4; no reliable D call. CDR3 length: 16 amino acids. Germline CDR1 is SNHLY and CDR2 is FYNNEI. Trimming stripped 0 bases from V and 5 bases from J, with 13 bases between. CDR3 sequence: CASSEALRGTNEKLFF. CDR3 DNA sequence: TGTGCCAGCAGTGAAGCGCTTCGGGGTACGAATGAAAAACTGTTTTTT.

The chain couples TRBV5-1 to TRBJ2-7; 7 bases line up with TRBD1. The junction had 7 bases not matched to a gene; V was cut back by 4 bases and J by 6 bases. This CDR3 has 13 residues. CDR1 SGHRS and CDR2 YFSETQ come from the germline V gene. In DNA, the CDR3 is TGCGCCAGCAGCCTCGGGACAGCCGGCGAGCAGTACTTC. Protein sequence: CASSLGTAGEQYF.

This clone was seen only a few times. The genes are TRBV5-1 and TRBJ1-1; TRBD1 is a possible D gene (5 bases). With 9 bases removed from V and 5 bases from J, the gap between germline ends came to 20 bases. Germline assignment: CDR1 SGHRS and CDR2 YFSETQ. CDR3 size: 14 residues. CDR3 nucleotides: TGCGCCACCTCCGCGGGACCGAAGGAAACTGAAGCTTTCTTT. It specifies CATSAGPKETEAFF. Complete variable domain (other parts from reference TRBV5-1 and TRBJ1-1): KAGVTQTPRYLIKTRGQQVTLSCSPISGHRSVSWYQQTPGQGLQFLFEYFSETQRNKGNFPGRFSGRQFSNSRSEMNVSTLELGDSALYLCATSAGPKETEAFFGQGTRLTVV.